A selection of T cell receptor beta chains follows, all from one sample in a study of shared clonotypes between healthy human individuals. Using immunoSEQ multiplex PCR, the repertoire was profiled, and TCRdb retains in-frame clones only, with some absent. The repertoire holds around 2.1 million clones, with under 95% as singletons. Material for sequencing was naive CD8+ T cells from PBMCs. The origin of the receptors is a man aged 18 to 29 in good health. Some clones in this sample may be carry-over from other donors' samples. CDR3s include the opening cysteine and the closing phenylalanine or tryptophan. Each record gives: CDR3 DNA, CDR3 protein, clone size, J gene, D gene, V gene. The D gene is left open where the match is weak. Clone size, where shown, is once, few, many, or a class for clones that have expanded.

CDR3nt: TGTGCCAGCAGCCGCTCCAACGTAAACCAGGGGAGTGGCTACACCTTC
CDR3aa: CASSRSNVNQGSGYTF
abundance: .
j_gene: TRBJ1-2
d_gene: .
v_gene: TRBV11-2

CDR3nt: TGTGCCAGCAGCTTGGCCGCCGGACTAGCGGGAGTCTCCCGCTCCTACGAGCAGTACTTC
CDR3aa: CASSLAAGLAGVSRSYEQYF
abundance: .
j_gene: TRBJ2-7
d_gene: TRBD2
v_gene: TRBV5-5

CDR3nt: TGTGCCAGCAGCGCCCGGGGGACTGGAAACACCATATATTTT
CDR3aa: CASSARGTGNTIYF
abundance: .
j_gene: TRBJ1-3
d_gene: .
v_gene: TRBV9

CDR3nt: TGTGCCAGCAGTCCCGCAGGGGGCAGCAACTATGGCTACACCTTC
CDR3aa: CASSPAGGSNYGYTF
abundance: .
j_gene: TRBJ1-2
d_gene: TRBD1
v_gene: TRBV27

CDR3nt: TGTGCCAGCAGCCCAGGGGGAGCGGCCACACGCTACAATGAGCAGTTCTTC
CDR3aa: CASSPGGAATRYNEQFF
abundance: .
j_gene: TRBJ2-1
d_gene: TRBD1
v_gene: TRBV9

CDR3nt: TGCGCCAGCAGCCAAGATCTCGAGGGGGCTAACTCCTACGAGCAGTACTTC
CDR3aa: CASSQDLEGANSYEQYF
abundance: .
j_gene: TRBJ2-7
d_gene: TRBD1
v_gene: TRBV4-3

CDR3nt: TGTGCCAGCACCCAACAGGGTTCTTTTGGTGAAAAACTGTTTTTT
CDR3aa: CASTQQGSFGEKLFF
abundance: .
j_gene: TRBJ1-4
d_gene: .
v_gene: TRBV9

CDR3nt: TGTGCCAGCAGCAAAGCAGGGGGGGACACTGAAGCTTTCTTT
CDR3aa: CASSKAGGDTEAFF
abundance: .
j_gene: TRBJ1-1
d_gene: .
v_gene: TRBV21-1

CDR3nt: TGTGCCAGCAGCTTAGAAATAGGATCTGGGGCCAACGTCCTGACTTTC
CDR3aa: CASSLEIGSGANVLTF
abundance: .
j_gene: TRBJ2-6
d_gene: .
v_gene: TRBV13

CDR3nt: TGTGCCAGTAGTCAAGAGAGGGGACGGGTTAGCAATCAGCCCCAGCATTTT
CDR3aa: CASSQERGRVSNQPQHF
abundance: .
j_gene: TRBJ1-5
d_gene: .
v_gene: TRBV19

CDR3nt: TGTGCCAGCAGTTTATCAAAGGGGGTGGAGGGCTACGAGCAGTACTTC
CDR3aa: CASSLSKGVEGYEQYF
abundance: .
j_gene: TRBJ2-7
d_gene: .
v_gene: TRBV27

CDR3nt: TGTGCCAGCAGTGAAGGCCTCCCACTAGCGGGGGTCTGGGATGAGCAGTTCTTC
CDR3aa: CASSEGLPLAGVWDEQFF
abundance: .
j_gene: TRBJ2-1
d_gene: TRBD2
v_gene: TRBV2

CDR3nt: TGCGCCAGCAGCCCCTTAGTGACAGGGAGACCAACTGAAGCTTTCTTT
CDR3aa: CASSPLVTGRPTEAFF
abundance: .
j_gene: TRBJ1-1
d_gene: TRBD1
v_gene: TRBV5-1

CDR3nt: TGTGCCAGTAGTATCTTCGAAGGGAATCAGCCCCAGCATTTT
CDR3aa: CASSIFEGNQPQHF
abundance: .
j_gene: TRBJ1-5
d_gene: .
v_gene: TRBV19

CDR3nt: TGTGCCAGCAGCTTGGCAGGGGCTGGAAACACCATATATTTT
CDR3aa: CASSLAGAGNTIYF
abundance: .
j_gene: TRBJ1-3
d_gene: .
v_gene: TRBV5-8

CDR3nt: TGTGCCAGCAGTTTATCGAGGCGGGTGGCTACTAACTATGGCTACACCTTC
CDR3aa: CASSLSRRVATNYGYTF
abundance: .
j_gene: TRBJ1-2
d_gene: .
v_gene: TRBV27

CDR3nt: TGTGCCAGCAGTTTGAGGGGGGCCAACGTCCTGACTTTC
CDR3aa: CASSLRGANVLTF
abundance: .
j_gene: TRBJ2-6
d_gene: .
v_gene: TRBV27

CDR3nt: TGTGCCAGCAGGACGGACAATGAGCAGTTCTTC
CDR3aa: CASRTDNEQFF
abundance: .
j_gene: TRBJ2-1
d_gene: .
v_gene: TRBV27

CDR3nt: TGTGCCAGCAGCCCCCGAGAAGAACTGTTTTTT
CDR3aa: CASSPREELFF
abundance: .
j_gene: TRBJ1-4
d_gene: .
v_gene: TRBV7-9

CDR3nt: TGTGCCAGCAGCTTGGGCGCCTACGAGCAGTACTTC
CDR3aa: CASSLGAYEQYF
abundance: .
j_gene: TRBJ2-7
d_gene: .
v_gene: TRBV5-6

CDR3nt: TGTGCCAGCAGCAGTACTTCTTGGAACACCGGGGAGCTGTTTTTT
CDR3aa: CASSSTSWNTGELFF
abundance: .
j_gene: TRBJ2-2
d_gene: .
v_gene: TRBV4-2

CDR3nt: TGTGCCAGCAGTGACTCGGGACTGGGAGGAGGTGAGCAGTTCTTC
CDR3aa: CASSDSGLGGGEQFF
abundance: .
j_gene: TRBJ2-1
d_gene: .
v_gene: TRBV6-4

CDR3nt: TGCGCCAGCAGATGGAGGGGCGATGAGCAGTTCTTC
CDR3aa: CASRWRGDEQFF
abundance: .
j_gene: TRBJ2-1
d_gene: .
v_gene: TRBV5-1

CDR3nt: TGTGCCATCCAAGACTCCTCCCAAGTCGAGCAGTACTTC
CDR3aa: CAIQDSSQVEQYF
abundance: .
j_gene: TRBJ2-7
d_gene: .
v_gene: TRBV15

CDR3nt: TGTGCCACCGGCCGGGAAAACACAGATACGCAGTATTTT
CDR3aa: CATGRENTDTQYF
abundance: once
j_gene: TRBJ2-3
d_gene: .
v_gene: TRBV10-3

CDR3nt: TGTGCCATCTTTCTAGTTACTGAAGCTTTCTTT
CDR3aa: CAIFLVTEAFF
abundance: .
j_gene: TRBJ1-1
d_gene: .
v_gene: TRBV6-1

CDR3nt: TGTGCCAGCAGTTTGGGCGCCTTCTATGGCTACACCTTC
CDR3aa: CASSLGAFYGYTF
abundance: .
j_gene: TRBJ1-2
d_gene: .
v_gene: TRBV28

CDR3nt: TGTGCCAGCAGTTACGCCGGCTACGAGCAGTACTTC
CDR3aa: CASSYAGYEQYF
abundance: .
j_gene: TRBJ2-7
d_gene: .
v_gene: TRBV6-5